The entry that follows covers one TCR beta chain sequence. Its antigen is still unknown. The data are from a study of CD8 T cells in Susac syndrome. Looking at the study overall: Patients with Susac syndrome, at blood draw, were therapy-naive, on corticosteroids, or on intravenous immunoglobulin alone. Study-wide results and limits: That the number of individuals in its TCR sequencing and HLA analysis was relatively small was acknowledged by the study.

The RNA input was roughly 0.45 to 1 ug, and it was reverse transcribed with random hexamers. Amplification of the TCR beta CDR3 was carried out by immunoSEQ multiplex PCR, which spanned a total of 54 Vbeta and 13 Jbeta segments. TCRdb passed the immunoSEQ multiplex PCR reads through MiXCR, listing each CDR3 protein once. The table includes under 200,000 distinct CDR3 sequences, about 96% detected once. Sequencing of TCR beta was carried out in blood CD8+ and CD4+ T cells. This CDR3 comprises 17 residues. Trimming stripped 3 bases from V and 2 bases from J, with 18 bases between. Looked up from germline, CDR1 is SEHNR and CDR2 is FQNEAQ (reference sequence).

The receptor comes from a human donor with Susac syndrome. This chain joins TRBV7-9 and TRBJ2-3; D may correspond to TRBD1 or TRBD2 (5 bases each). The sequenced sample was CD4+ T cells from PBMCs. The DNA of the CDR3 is TGTGCCAGCAGCTTCCATCCGGGACGGCTAAACACAGATACGCAGTATTTT. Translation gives CASSFHPGRLNTDTQYF.